A single sample gave rise to the 2 T cell receptor beta chains below, sequenced in a study of blood T cell repertoires in COVID-19. Clones were read by immunoSEQ multiplex PCR, and TCRdb kept only the in-frame ones, dropping some. Of around 100,000 clones in the sample, approximately 92% were seen once. Sample: peripheral blood. Receptor source: a man over 45 with active COVID-19.

The chain is built from TRBV18 and TRBJ2-5, with D uncertain. From germline, CDR1 is KGHSH and CDR2 LQKENI. The CDR3 has 13 residues. V lost 0 bases and J 3 bases, leaving 5 bases between the germline ends. CDR3 coding DNA: TGTGCCAGCTCACCACCCGTAGAAGAGACCCAGTACTTC. As protein: CASSPPVEETQYF.

V and J are TRBV10-3 and TRBJ2-3; the D gene is possibly TRBD1 (6 bases). V lost 6 bases and J 4 bases, leaving 14 bases between the germline ends. This CDR3 contains 14 residues. Germline CDR1 reads ENHRY; CDR2 reads SYGVKD. CDR3 protein: CAIRGRGFADTQYF. The CDR3 DNA is TGTGCCATCAGGGGAAGGGGGTTCGCAGATACGCAGTATTTT.